This T cell receptor (beta chain) was captured in a study of graft-versus-host responses after intestinal transplantation. Findings and limits, study-wide: Clonal ratios of graft-versus-host to host-versus-graft in allografts were high for patients exhibiting graft-donor T cell macrochimerism.

V was pared by 7 bases and J by 6 bases, with 14 bases of the junction left unmatched. The V gene's germline CDR1 is MNHNS and CDR2 SASEGT. This CDR3 comprises 15 residues. Profiling relied on immunoSEQ multiplex PCR, and the TCRdb table lists in-frame clones only, not all of them. The table lists about 120,000 clones, 80% to 95% of them singletons, with approximately 0.49% in the top ten. To note about this clone: Its specificity is unknown.

The chain combines TRBV6-1 with TRBJ1-2, with TRBD1 identical over 7 bases. The sequence was collected from a human donor who received an intestinal transplant. The sequencing used unstimulated CD8+ T cells sorted from spleen or lymph node cells, collected before intestinal transplant. The CDR3 nucleotides are TGTGCCAGCATTGGTGGGCCACAGGGGCCCAATGGCTACACCTTC. Amino acid sequence: CASIGGPQGPNGYTF.